What follows are 23 T cell receptor beta chains derived from one specimen sequenced in a study of graft-versus-host responses after intestinal transplantation. Their antigens are not known. The assay was immunoSEQ multiplex PCR, and TCRdb's table has in-frame clones only and misses some. The table lists tens of thousands of clones, approximately 94% of them singletons. The material was unstimulated CD4+ T cells sorted from spleen or lymph node cells, obtained before transplant. Every receptor here comes from a human donor who was the organ donor for an intestinal transplant.

The chain combines TRBV6-1 with TRBJ1-1, with 7 bases aligning to TRBD1. CDR3 length: 14 amino acids. J lost 2 bases, V lost 6 bases, and 6 bases had no gene match. Germline CDR1 and CDR2: MNHNS and SASEGT. The chain's CDR3 is CASSIDRDNTEAFF. The CDR3 nucleotides are TGTGCCAGCAGCATTGACAGGGACAACACTGAAGCTTTCTTT.

This clone was observed a few times. The V gene is TRBV20-1, the J gene TRBJ1-6, with D hard to call. This CDR3 is 11 amino acids long. Looked up from germline, CDR1 is DFQATT and CDR2 is SNEGSKA (reference sequence). Trimming removed 0 bases from V and 7 bases from J, with 1 base in between. The CDR3 sequence: CSARDNSPLHF. Here the CDR3 DNA reads TGCAGTGCTAGAGACAATTCACCCCTCCACTTT.

Notes on this clone: The junction does not match germline at one end; this may be a read error. The chain uses TRBV7-7 and TRBJ2-3; TRBD1 might be the D (6 bases). CDR1 and CDR2 from the germline V gene are SSHAT and FNYEAQ (reference sequence). The CDR3 covers 13 residues. CDR3: CASSRDNTDTQYF. CDR3 DNA sequence: TGTGCTAGCAGCCGGGACAACACAGATACGCAGTATTTT.

The rearrangement joins TRBV2 to TRBJ2-1; either TRBD1 or TRBD2 may supply D (5 bases each). Germline lookup yields CDR1 SNHLY and CDR2 FYNNEI. The length of the CDR3 is 13 residues. V was clipped by 1 base and J by 14 bases, with 15 bases between them. This CDR3 reads CASSEEGLTREFF. CDR3 coding DNA: TGTGCCAGCAGTGAAGAGGGGCTAACGCGGGAGTTCTTC.

The CDR3 sequence: CASSEALPSRVATNEKLFF. CDR3 sequence (DNA): TGTGCCAGCAGTGAAGCGCTTCCCTCCCGGGTAGCAACTAATGAAAAACTGTTTTTT. The chain combines TRBV6-1 with TRBJ1-4; D remains unclear. This CDR3 comprises 19 residues. Between the trimmed V and J ends, which lost 0 bases and 0 bases, there was a span of 17 bases. CDR1 and CDR2 (germline): MNHNS, SASEGT.

This chain uses TRBV19 with TRBJ1-2; 10 nucleotides line up with TRBD1. The CDR3 length is 14 residues. The germline gives CDR1 LNHDA, CDR2 SQIVND (reference sequence). V lost 6 bases and J lost 5; bases outside the gene matches: 6. The CDR3 protein is CASRQTGGNYGYTF. The DNA of the CDR3 is TGTGCCAGTAGGCAGACAGGGGGCAATTATGGCTACACCTTC.

This chain connects TRBV19 to TRBJ2-3; TRBD2 is a possible D gene (7 bases). Trimming removed 5 bases from V and 11 bases from J, with 20 bases in between. The V gene's germline CDR1 is LNHDA and CDR2 SQIVND (reference sequence). This CDR3 comprises 14 residues. CDR3 in amino acids: CASSLGGPPLMQYF. Here the CDR3 DNA reads TGTGCCAGTAGTCTCGGGGGGCCACCCCTCATGCAGTATTTT.

V and J are TRBV4-2 and TRBJ2-4; the D is unclear. Germline lookup yields CDR1 LGHNA and CDR2 YNFKEQ. This CDR3 contains 13 residues. The V end was cut by 0 bases, the J end by 7 bases, with 7 bases between. CDR3 sequence reads: CASSQEGRNIQYF. CDR3 nucleotide sequence: TGTGCCAGCAGCCAAGAGGGAAGGAACATTCAGTACTTC.

The genes are TRBV12-5 and TRBJ2-5; perhaps D is TRBD1 or TRBD2 (6 bases each). The CDR3 runs 13 residues. Trimming cost V 6 bases and J 3 bases, with 11 bases left between them. The germline V gene encodes CDR1 LGHNT and CDR2 FRNRAP. The CDR3 sequence: CASGGGLEETQYF. The CDR3 DNA is TGTGCTAGTGGAGGGGGACTTGAAGAGACCCAGTACTTC.

The table lists this clone with a count of one. This chain uses TRBV6-6 with TRBJ1-5; D is possibly TRBD1 (6 bases). CDR3 size: 15 residues. Looked up from germline, CDR1 is MNHNY and CDR2 is SVGAGI (reference sequence). V was pared by 7 bases and J by 5 bases, with 18 bases between. The CDR3: CASIDRRGRDQPQHF. CDR3 in DNA: TGTGCCAGCATCGATCGGCGGGGGCGTGATCAGCCCCAGCATTTT.

The rearrangement joins TRBV19 to TRBJ1-3; D is undetermined. V shed 2 bases and J shed 0 bases, with 14 bases lying between them. Germline loops: CDR1 LNHDA, CDR2 SQIVND (reference sequence). The CDR3 is 17 amino acids. CDR3 residues: CASSITPGKISGNTIYF. The CDR3 DNA reads as TGTGCCAGTAGTATAACGCCCGGCAAGATCTCTGGAAACACCATATATTTT.

The rearrangement joins TRBV6-5 to TRBJ1-1; D unresolved. The germline V gene encodes CDR1 MNHEY and CDR2 SVGAGI. Trimming cost V 6 bases and J 11 bases, with 19 bases left between them. The length of the CDR3 is 13 residues. CDR3 loop: CASSQMMGLTAFF. The CDR3 DNA reads TGTGCCAGCAGCCAGATGATGGGGTTAACGGCTTTCTTT.

The rearrangement uses TRBV28 and TRBJ1-3, with no clear D. This CDR3 contains 16 residues. Per the germline V gene, CDR1 is MDHEN and CDR2 is SYDVKM. V was trimmed by 2 bases and J by 1 base, leaving 12 bases between them. The CDR3 coding sequence is TGTGCCAGCAGTTTACCAGGCCGCTTTTCTGGAAACACCATATATTTT. It yields the protein CASSLPGRFSGNTIYF.

The V and J genes are TRBV19 and TRBJ2-5; D unresolved. The CDR3 extends over 15 amino acids. Trimming stripped 5 bases from V and 5 bases from J, with 18 bases between. Germline V CDR1 and CDR2: LNHDA, SQIVND (reference sequence). Written as DNA, the CDR3 is TGTGCCAGTAGTTACAAGGATAAACAATGGGAGACCCAGTACTTC. This sequence encodes CASSYKDKQWETQYF.

This clone was observed a handful of times. V is TRBV20-1 and J is TRBJ2-7, with D hard to call. The CDR3 consists of 11 residues. V dropped 0 bases and J dropped 5 bases, with 5 bases sitting between them. Germline-derived CDR1 and CDR2 are DFQATT and SNEGSKA (reference sequence). CDR3: CSARDYDEQYF. The CDR3 DNA sequence: TGCAGTGCTAGAGATTACGACGAGCAGTACTTC.

This sequence joins TRBV29-1 and TRBJ1-2; D is unresolved. The CDR3 length is 11 residues. Looked up from germline, CDR1 is SQVTM and CDR2 is ANQGSEA. The V end was cut by 7 bases, the J end by 8 bases, with 14 bases between. The CDR3: CSGFGGRGYTF. DNA of the CDR3: TGCAGCGGGTTCGGCGGAAGAGGCTACACCTTC.

The chain has TRBV6-1 and TRBJ2-7; possibly TRBD1 for D (6 bases). The CDR3 has 12 amino acids. Trimming cost V 5 bases and J 2 bases, with 7 bases left between them. Germline V gives CDR1 MNHNS, CDR2 SASEGT. CDR3 region: CASSKGAYEQYF. CDR3 in DNA: TGTGCCAGCAGTAAGGGGGCCTACGAGCAGTACTTC.

J is TRBJ1-2 and V is TRBV28; TRBD1 matches 9 bases. The CDR3 has 15 amino acids. From germline, CDR1 is MDHEN and CDR2 SYDVKM. V was pared by 6 bases and J by 4 bases, with 9 bases of the junction left unmatched. The DNA of the CDR3 is TGTGCCAGCAGGGGGCCGGGACAGGGAGTCTATGGCTACACCTTC. Its translation: CASRGPGQGVYGYTF.

The rearrangement joins TRBV19 to TRBJ2-7; tentatively, D is TRBD1 (6 bases). Germline loops: CDR1 LNHDA, CDR2 SQIVND (reference sequence). V dropped 6 bases and J dropped 0 bases, with 12 bases sitting between them. CDR3 length: 14 residues. This chain's CDR3 is CASRSGDTSYEQYF. CDR3 sequence (DNA): TGTGCCAGTAGGTCTGGGGACACCTCCTACGAGCAGTACTTC.

The chain uses TRBV4-1 and TRBJ2-5; tentative D call: TRBD1 (5 bases). Trimming cost V 0 bases and J 5 bases, with 16 bases left between them. This CDR3 has 16 residues. Germline lookup yields CDR1 MGHRA and CDR2 YSYEKL. The CDR3 region is CASSQDGEGVVETQYF. The CDR3 DNA is TGCGCCAGCAGCCAAGATGGTGAAGGGGTAGTGGAGACCCAGTACTTC.

V gene TRBV20-1 combines with J gene TRBJ2-7; D is uncertain. The germline V gene has CDR1 DFQATT and CDR2 SNEGSKA (reference sequence). The ends were cut back, 0 bases at V and 7 bases at J, with 7 bases in the middle. CDR3 size: 11 residues. CDR3 nucleotides: TGCAGTGCTAGAGAAGAAGAGGAGCAGTACTTC. Protein: CSAREEEEQYF.

This chain connects TRBV13 to TRBJ1-2, with D perhaps TRBD1 (5 bases). Germline CDR1 PRHDT, CDR2 FYEKMQ (reference sequence). The length of the CDR3 is 14 residues. V lost 4 bases and J 2 bases, leaving 11 bases between the germline ends. The CDR3: CASSSRQGNYGYTF. The CDR3 coding sequence is TGTGCCAGCAGCTCCCGGCAGGGAAACTATGGCTACACCTTC. The full variable domain, in which reference TRBV13 and TRBJ1-2 provide the parts outside the CDR3, is AAGVIQSPRHLIKEKRETATLKCYPIPRHDTVYWYQQGPGQDPQFLISFYEKMQSDKGSIPDRFSAQQFSDYHSELNMSSLELGDSALYFCASSSRQGNYGYTFGSGTRLTVV.

This chain joins TRBV4-2 and TRBJ2-7; D remains unclear. CDR3 length equals 13 residues. The germline V gene encodes CDR1 LGHNA and CDR2 YNFKEQ. Trimming cost V 0 bases and J 6 bases, with 9 bases left between them. The CDR3 region has the DNA TGTGCCAGCAGCCAAGATTTATCTAGCGAGCAGTACTTC. This encodes CASSQDLSSEQYF.